This TCR beta chain stems from a study of cytomegalovirus exposure and HLA in healthy donors. V was shortened by 5 bases and J by 0 bases, with 11 bases between the two germline ends. Per germline, CDR1 LNHDA and CDR2 SQIVND (reference sequence). The CDR3 spans 15 residues. Points on this clone: What it recognizes is unknown.

The study's findings and limits: Earlier findings revealed that most TCR beta V segments proved productive either about 87% or about 30% of the time. It was reported in a later analysis that an Asian-associated ancestry cluster showed fewer N-insertions than the roughly 670-donor mean.

Researchers ran the PCR with 60 Vbeta and 13 Jbeta primers. Data came from immunoSEQ multiplex PCR; TCRdb stores just in-frame clones and leaves some out. This sample's clone table lists 30,000 to 35,000 clones. Sequences were obtained from PBMCs. The chain recombines TRBV19 with TRBJ2-1; tentatively, D is TRBD1 (5 bases). The receptor comes from a man aged 40-55 years in good health and CMV-seronegative. CDR3 in DNA: TGTGCCAGTAGTGCAGACAGAAGCTCCTACAATGAGCAGTTCTTC. Amino acid sequence: CASSADRSSYNEQFF.